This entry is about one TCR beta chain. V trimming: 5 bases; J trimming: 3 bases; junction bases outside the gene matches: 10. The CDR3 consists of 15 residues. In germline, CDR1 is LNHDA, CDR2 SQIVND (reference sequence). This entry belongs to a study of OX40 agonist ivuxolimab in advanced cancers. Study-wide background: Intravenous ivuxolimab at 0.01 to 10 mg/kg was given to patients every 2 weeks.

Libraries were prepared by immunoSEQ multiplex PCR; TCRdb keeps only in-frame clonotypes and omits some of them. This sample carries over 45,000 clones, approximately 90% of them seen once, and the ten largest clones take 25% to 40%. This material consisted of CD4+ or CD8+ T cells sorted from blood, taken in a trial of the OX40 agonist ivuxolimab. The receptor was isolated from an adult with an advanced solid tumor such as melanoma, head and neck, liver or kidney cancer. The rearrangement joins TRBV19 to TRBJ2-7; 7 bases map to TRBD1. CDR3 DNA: TGTGCCAGTAGTGTCCGGGACAGTTCCATCTACGAGCAGTACTTC. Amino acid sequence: CASSVRDSSIYEQYF.